This T cell receptor (beta chain) was retrieved from a study of T-cell memory formation after mild COVID-19. Study-level points and caveats: Of the contracting clones, CD4+ ones lay mainly in CM and EM, and CD8+ ones in EMRA.

A single record per CDR3 protein comes from TCRdb applying MiXCR to the 5' RACE reads. In the table there are hundreds of thousands of distinct CDR3 sequences, about 15% of which are singletons. On this clonotype itself: Antigen specificity is unknown.

The germline CDR1 and CDR2 sequences are SGHNT and YYREEE (reference sequence). CDR3 length: 13 amino acids. Trimming removed 2 bases from V and 4 bases from J, with 8 bases in between. Sequencing was performed on PBMCs or a T cell subset sorted from them (not recorded which). The clonotype originates from a man aged 18 to 29 who had mild COVID-19 (a few samples of this study predate the infection). Cell type and time point are not known. The chain couples TRBV5-4 to TRBJ2-3; tentative D call: TRBD2 (5 bases). CDR3 region: CASSFLAADTQYF. In DNA, the CDR3 is TGTGCCAGCAGCTTCCTAGCAGCAGATACGCAGTATTTT.